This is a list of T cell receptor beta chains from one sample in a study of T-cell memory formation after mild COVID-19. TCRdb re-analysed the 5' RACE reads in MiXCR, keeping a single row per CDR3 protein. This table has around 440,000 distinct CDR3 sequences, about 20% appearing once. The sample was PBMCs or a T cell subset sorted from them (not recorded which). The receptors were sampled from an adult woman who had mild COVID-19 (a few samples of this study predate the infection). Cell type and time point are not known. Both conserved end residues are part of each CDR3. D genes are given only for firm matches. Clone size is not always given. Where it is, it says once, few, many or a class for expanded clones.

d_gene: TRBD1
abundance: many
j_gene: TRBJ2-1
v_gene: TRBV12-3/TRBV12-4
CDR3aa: CASSPGQGWEYEQFF
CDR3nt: TGTGCCAGCAGCCCGGGACAGGGGTGGGAGTATGAGCAGTTCTTC

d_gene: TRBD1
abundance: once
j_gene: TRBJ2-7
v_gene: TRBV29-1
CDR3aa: CSVEIPALQGTGYEQYF
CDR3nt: TGCAGCGTTGAGATCCCAGCCCTACAGGGGACGGGCTACGAGCAGTACTTC

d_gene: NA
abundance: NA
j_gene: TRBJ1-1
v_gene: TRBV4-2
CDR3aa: CASSQDPGQKNTEAFF
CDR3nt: TGTGCCAGCAGCCAAGATCCCGGACAGAAGAACACTGAAGCTTTCTTT

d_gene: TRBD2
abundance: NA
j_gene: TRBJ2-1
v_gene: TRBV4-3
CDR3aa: CASSQGPGLAGNNEQFF
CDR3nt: TGCGCCAGCAGCCAAGGACCGGGACTAGCGGGTAACAATGAGCAGTTCTTC

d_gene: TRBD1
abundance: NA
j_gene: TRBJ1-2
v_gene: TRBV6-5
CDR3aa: CASTEGGLDYGYTF
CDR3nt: TGTGCCAGCACCGAAGGGGGCCTTGACTATGGCTACACCTTC

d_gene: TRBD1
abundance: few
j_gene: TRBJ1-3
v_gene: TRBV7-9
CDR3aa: CASSLTGGSGNTIYF
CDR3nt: TGTGCCAGCAGTTTAACAGGGGGCTCTGGAAACACCATATATTTT

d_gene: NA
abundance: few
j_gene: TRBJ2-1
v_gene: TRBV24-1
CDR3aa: CATSDRRSYNEQFF
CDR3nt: TGTGCCACCAGTGATCGGCGCAGCTACAATGAGCAGTTCTTC

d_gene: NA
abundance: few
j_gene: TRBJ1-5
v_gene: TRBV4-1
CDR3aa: CASSQDRTEPQHF
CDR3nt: TGCGCCAGCAGCCAAGACCGCACTGAGCCCCAGCATTTT

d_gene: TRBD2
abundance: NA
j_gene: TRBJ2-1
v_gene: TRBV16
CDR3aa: CASSRLAAQGQFF
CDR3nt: TGTGCCAGCAGCCGACTAGCGGCCCAAGGGCAGTTCTTC

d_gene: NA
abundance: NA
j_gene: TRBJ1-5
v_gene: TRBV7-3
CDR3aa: CASSPPERAGNQPQHF
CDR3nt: TGTGCCAGCAGCCCACCCGAGAGGGCGGGCAATCAGCCCCAGCATTTT

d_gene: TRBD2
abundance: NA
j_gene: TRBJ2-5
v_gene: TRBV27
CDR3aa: CASSLIPSGGETQYF
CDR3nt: TGTGCCAGCAGTTTAATCCCTAGCGGAGGAGAGACCCAGTACTTC

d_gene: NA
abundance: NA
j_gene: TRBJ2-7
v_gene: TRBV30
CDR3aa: CAWSVSYYEQYF
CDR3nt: TGTGCCTGGAGTGTGAGTTACTACGAGCAGTACTTC

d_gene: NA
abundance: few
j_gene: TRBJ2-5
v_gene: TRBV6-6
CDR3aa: CASSYGGHYQETQYF
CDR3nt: TGTGCCAGCAGTTACGGGGGACACTACCAAGAGACCCAGTACTTC

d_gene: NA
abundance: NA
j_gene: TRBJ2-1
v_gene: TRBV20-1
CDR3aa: CSARALVGINEQFF
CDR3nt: TGCAGTGCTAGAGCCCTGGTCGGTATCAATGAGCAGTTCTTC

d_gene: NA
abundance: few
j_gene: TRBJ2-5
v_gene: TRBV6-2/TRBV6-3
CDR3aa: CASSSEWDGETQYF
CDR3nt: TGTGCCAGCAGTTCTGAATGGGACGGGGAGACCCAGTACTTC

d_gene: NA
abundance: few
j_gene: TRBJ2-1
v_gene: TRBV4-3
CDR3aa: CASSPGRGLYNEQFF
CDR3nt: TGCGCCAGCAGCCCGGGCCGGGGGCTCTACAATGAGCAGTTCTTC

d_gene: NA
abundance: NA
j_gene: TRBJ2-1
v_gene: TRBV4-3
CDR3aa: CASSQDLAGRTNEQFF
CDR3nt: TGCGCCAGCAGCCAAGATTTGGCAGGGAGAACCAATGAGCAGTTCTTC

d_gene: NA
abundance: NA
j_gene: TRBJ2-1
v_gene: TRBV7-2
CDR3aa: CASSLRVGSYNEQFF
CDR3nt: TGTGCCAGCAGCCTCAGGGTAGGCTCCTACAATGAGCAGTTCTTC

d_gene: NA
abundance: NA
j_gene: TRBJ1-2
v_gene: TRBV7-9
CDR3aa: CASSFTNYGYTF
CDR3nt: TGTGCCAGCAGCTTCACTAACTATGGCTACACCTTC

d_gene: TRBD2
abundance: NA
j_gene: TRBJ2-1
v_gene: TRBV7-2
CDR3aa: CASSLARQLAAINEQFF
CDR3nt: TGTGCCAGCAGCTTAGCTCGACAACTAGCGGCGATCAATGAGCAGTTCTTC

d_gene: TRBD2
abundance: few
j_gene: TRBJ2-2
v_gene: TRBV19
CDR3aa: CASSIVGLAGVNTGELFF
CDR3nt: TGTGCCAGTAGTATAGTGGGACTAGCGGGAGTGAACACCGGGGAGCTGTTTTTT

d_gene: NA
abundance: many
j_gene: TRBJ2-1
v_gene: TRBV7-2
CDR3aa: CASSLGLGKRLNEQFF
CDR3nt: TGTGCCAGCAGCTTAGGTCTAGGGAAAAGGCTCAATGAGCAGTTCTTC

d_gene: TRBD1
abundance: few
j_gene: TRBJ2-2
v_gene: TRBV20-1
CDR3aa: CSALTGGRGTGELFF
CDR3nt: TGCAGTGCTCTAACAGGGGGCCGTGGGACCGGGGAGCTGTTTTTT

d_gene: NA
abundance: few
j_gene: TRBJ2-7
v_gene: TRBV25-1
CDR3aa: CASSESGTASYEQYF
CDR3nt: TGTGCCAGCAGTGAATCAGGGACTGCTTCCTACGAGCAGTACTTC

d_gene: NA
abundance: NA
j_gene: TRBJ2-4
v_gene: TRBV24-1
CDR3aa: CATSDPSQTGDIQYF
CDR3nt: TGTGCCACCAGTGATCCCAGCCAAACTGGGGACATTCAGTACTTC

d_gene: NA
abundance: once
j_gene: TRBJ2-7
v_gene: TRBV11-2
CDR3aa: CASSFRDGDILEQYF
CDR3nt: TGTGCCAGCAGCTTTCGCGACGGGGACATTCTCGAGCAGTACTTC

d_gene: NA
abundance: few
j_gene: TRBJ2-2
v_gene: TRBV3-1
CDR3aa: CASSFLATGELFF
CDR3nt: TGTGCCAGCAGCTTTCTAGCGACCGGGGAGCTGTTTTTT

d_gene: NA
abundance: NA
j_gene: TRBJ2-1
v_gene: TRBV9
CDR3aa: CASSAATYKYNEQFF
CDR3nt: TGTGCCAGCAGCGCGGCTACTTACAAGTACAATGAGCAGTTCTTC

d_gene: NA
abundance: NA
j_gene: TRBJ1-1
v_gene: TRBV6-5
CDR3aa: CASSYPSADGTEAFF
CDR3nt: TGTGCCAGCAGTTACCCCTCGGCAGATGGGACTGAAGCTTTCTTT

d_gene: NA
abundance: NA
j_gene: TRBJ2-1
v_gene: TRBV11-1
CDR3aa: CASTRDLSAYNEQFF
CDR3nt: TGTGCCAGCACCAGGGACCTCTCAGCCTACAATGAGCAGTTCTTC

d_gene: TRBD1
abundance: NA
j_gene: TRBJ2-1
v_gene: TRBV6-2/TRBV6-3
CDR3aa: CASSRQGEGYNEQFF
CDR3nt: TGTGCCAGCAGTAGACAGGGGGAGGGCTACAATGAGCAGTTCTTC

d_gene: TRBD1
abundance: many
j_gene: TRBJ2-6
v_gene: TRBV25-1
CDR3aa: CASSYRGSKGSGANVLTF
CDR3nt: TGTGCCAGCAGTTACAGGGGGTCGAAGGGCTCTGGGGCCAACGTCCTGACTTTC

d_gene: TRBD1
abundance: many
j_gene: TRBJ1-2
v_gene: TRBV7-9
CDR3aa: CASSSTGNYGYTF
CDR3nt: TGTGCCAGCAGTTCGACAGGGAACTATGGCTACACCTTC

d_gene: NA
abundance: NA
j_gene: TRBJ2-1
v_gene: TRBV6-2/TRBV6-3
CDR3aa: CATPSGSRGQHEQFF
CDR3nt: TGTGCCACCCCGAGCGGGAGTAGGGGGCAGCATGAGCAGTTCTTC

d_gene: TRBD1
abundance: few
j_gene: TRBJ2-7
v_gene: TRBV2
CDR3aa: CASSEGTGSYEQYF
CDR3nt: TGTGCCAGCAGTGAAGGGACAGGCTCCTACGAGCAGTACTTC

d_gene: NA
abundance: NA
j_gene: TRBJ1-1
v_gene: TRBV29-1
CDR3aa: CSVEPGGIAEAFF
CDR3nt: TGCAGCGTTGAACCCGGGGGAATCGCTGAAGCTTTCTTT

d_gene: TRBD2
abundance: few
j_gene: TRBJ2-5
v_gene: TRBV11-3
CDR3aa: CASSSLGLAGVLSETQYF
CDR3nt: TGTGCCAGCAGCTCCTTGGGGCTAGCGGGAGTTCTGTCGGAGACCCAGTACTTC

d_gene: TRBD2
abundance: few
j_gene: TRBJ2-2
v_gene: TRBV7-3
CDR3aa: CASSAAGGPGGELFF
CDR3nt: TGTGCCAGCAGCGCGGCGGGAGGGCCCGGCGGGGAGCTGTTTTTT

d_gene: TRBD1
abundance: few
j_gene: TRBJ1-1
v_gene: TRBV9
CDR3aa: CASSLRTGEDTEAFF
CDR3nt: TGTGCCAGCAGCCTCCGGACAGGGGAGGACACTGAAGCTTTCTTT

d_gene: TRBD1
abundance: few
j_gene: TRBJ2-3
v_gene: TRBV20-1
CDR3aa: CSARLWDRGTTDTQYF
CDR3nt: TGCAGTGCTAGATTATGGGACAGGGGCACCACAGATACGCAGTATTTT

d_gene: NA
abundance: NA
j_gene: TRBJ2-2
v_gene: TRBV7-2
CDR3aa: CASSQGSAGELFF
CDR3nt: TGTGCCAGCAGTCAGGGGAGCGCCGGGGAGCTGTTTTTT

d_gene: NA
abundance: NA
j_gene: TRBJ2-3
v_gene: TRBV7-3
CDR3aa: CASSPRGTSTDTQYF
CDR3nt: TGTGCCAGCAGCCCCCGGGGAACTAGCACAGATACGCAGTATTTT

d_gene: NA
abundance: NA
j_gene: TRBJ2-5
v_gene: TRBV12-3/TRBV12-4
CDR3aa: CASRPLYEETQYF
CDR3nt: TGTGCCAGCAGACCGCTATATGAAGAGACCCAGTACTTC

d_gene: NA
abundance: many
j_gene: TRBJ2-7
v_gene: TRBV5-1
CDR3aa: CASSGDGGSDYEQYF
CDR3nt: TGCGCCAGCAGCGGCGATGGGGGGTCAGACTACGAGCAGTACTTC

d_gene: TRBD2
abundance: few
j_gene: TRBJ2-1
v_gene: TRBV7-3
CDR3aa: CASSRRRGYYNEQFF
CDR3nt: TGTGCCAGCAGCCGACGGCGGGGGTACTACAATGAGCAGTTCTTC

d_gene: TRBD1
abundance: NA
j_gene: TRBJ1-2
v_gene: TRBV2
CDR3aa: CAVKGQDYGYTF
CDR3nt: TGTGCCGTCAAAGGACAGGACTATGGCTACACCTTC

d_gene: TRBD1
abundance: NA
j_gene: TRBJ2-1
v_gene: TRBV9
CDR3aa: CASSVELGGVEQFF
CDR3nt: TGTGCCAGCAGCGTAGAGTTAGGGGGCGTAGAGCAGTTCTTC

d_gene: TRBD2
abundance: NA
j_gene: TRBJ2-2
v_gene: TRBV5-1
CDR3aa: CASSLEAGGPINTGELFF
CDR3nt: TGCGCCAGCAGCTTGGAGGCGGGGGGGCCGATAAACACCGGGGAGCTGTTTTTT

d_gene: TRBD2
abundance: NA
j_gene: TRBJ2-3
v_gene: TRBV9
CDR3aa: CASSRRTSGSTDTQYF
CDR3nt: TGTGCCAGCAGTCGTCGGACTAGCGGTAGCACAGATACGCAGTATTTT

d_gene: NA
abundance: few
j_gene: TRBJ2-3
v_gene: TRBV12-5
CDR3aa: CASGSDVGTQYF
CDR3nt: TGTGCTAGTGGTTCCGATGTCGGTACGCAGTATTTT

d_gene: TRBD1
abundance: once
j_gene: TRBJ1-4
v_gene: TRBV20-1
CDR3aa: CSARGDRGLRIISEKLFF
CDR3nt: TGCAGTGCTAGAGGGGACAGGGGGCTACGAATCATATCTGAAAAACTGTTTTTT

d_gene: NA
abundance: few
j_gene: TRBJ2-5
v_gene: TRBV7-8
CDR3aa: CASSPSWLGREPKETQYF
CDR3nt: TGTGCCAGCAGCCCCTCCTGGTTGGGGCGGGAACCGAAAGAGACCCAGTACTTC

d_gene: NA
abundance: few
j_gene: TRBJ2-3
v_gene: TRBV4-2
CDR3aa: CASSQDVAWGDTQYF
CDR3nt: TGTGCCAGCAGCCAAGATGTGGCTTGGGGAGATACGCAGTATTTT

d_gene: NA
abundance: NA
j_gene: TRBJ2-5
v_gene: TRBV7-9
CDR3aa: CASSSSTTQETQYF
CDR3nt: TGTGCCAGCAGCTCTTCCACTACTCAAGAGACCCAGTACTTC

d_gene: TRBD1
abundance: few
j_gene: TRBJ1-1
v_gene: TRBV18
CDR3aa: CASSWKTGMDTEAFF
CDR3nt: TGTGCCAGCTCATGGAAGACAGGGATGGACACTGAAGCTTTCTTT

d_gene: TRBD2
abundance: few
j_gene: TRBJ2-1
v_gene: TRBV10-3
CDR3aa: CAISETVAGGWNEQFF
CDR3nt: TGTGCCATCAGTGAGACAGTAGCGGGAGGTTGGAATGAGCAGTTCTTC

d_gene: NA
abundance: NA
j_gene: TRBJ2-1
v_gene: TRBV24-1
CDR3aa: CATSDGSKNEQFF
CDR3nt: TGTGCCACAAGTGATGGGAGTAAAAATGAGCAGTTCTTC